One sample yielded the 11 T cell receptor beta chains listed below, sequenced in a study of cytomegalovirus exposure and HLA in healthy donors. The study ran its PCR with 60 Vbeta and 13 Jbeta primers. The repertoire was sequenced with immunoSEQ multiplex PCR; TCRdb's copy has only in-frame clones and lacks some. This listing includes about 160,000 clones. Sequencing was performed on PBMCs. Receptor source: a woman in her sixties in good health and CMV-seronegative.

V gene TRBV5-8 combines with J gene TRBJ1-5; D remains unclear. CDR3 length equals 15 residues. Trimming stripped 4 bases from V and 2 bases from J, with 13 bases between. Per the germline V gene, CDR1 is SGHTS and CDR2 is YDEGEE. Here the CDR3 reads CASSPTGTGNQPQHF. The CDR3 bases are TGTGCCAGCAGCCCTACCGGTACGGGCAATCAGCCCCAGCATTTT.

The V call is TRBV2, the J call TRBJ1-1; tentatively, D is TRBD1 (5 bases). From germline, CDR1 is SNHLY and CDR2 FYNNEI. The CDR3 is 11 amino acids. Trimming shortened V by 6 bases and J by 7 bases, and 9 bases separated the two germline ends. The CDR3 DNA follows: TGTGCCAGCAGATGGACACTTGAAGCTTTCTTT. As protein: CASRWTLEAFF.

CDR3: CASSPGQGRHEQYF. CDR3 bases: TGTGCCAGCAGCCCTGGACAGGGTAGGCACGAGCAGTACTTC. This sequence joins TRBV7-7 and TRBJ2-7; 8 bases agree with TRBD1. The germline CDR1 and CDR2 sequences are SSHAT and FNYEAQ (reference sequence). Losses at the gene ends were 5 bases for V and 5 bases for J; bases not matched to a gene: 8. The CDR3 is 14 residues long.

This chain joins TRBV6-5 and TRBJ1-5, with a possible D match to TRBD1 (6 bases). The CDR3 runs to 16 residues. The germline V and J ends were trimmed by 0 bases and 6 bases, with 15 bases remaining between them. The germline CDR1 and CDR2 sequences are MNHEY and SVGAGI. This CDR3 is CASSYSSRGIGQPQHF. CDR3 DNA: TGTGCCAGCAGTTACTCGTCCAGGGGAATTGGTCAGCCCCAGCATTTT.

The chain joins TRBV30 to TRBJ2-2; TRBD2 matches at 9 bases. The germline V gene has CDR1 GTSNPN and CDR2 SVGIG (reference sequence). This CDR3 region has 15 residues. Trimming cost V 2 bases and J 6 bases; bases outside gene matches: 7. CDR3 coding DNA: TGTGCCTGGAGTCTTGCGGGGGGGCCTTCCGGGGAGCTGTTTTTT. Residues: CAWSLAGGPSGELFF.

This rearrangement joins TRBV30 to TRBJ1-2; tentatively, D is TRBD1 (6 bases). Germline V gene sequence: CDR1 GTSNPN, CDR2 SVGIG (reference sequence). This CDR3 is 13 amino acids long. V shed 4 bases and J shed 4 bases, with 13 bases lying between them. CDR3 coding DNA: TGTGCCTGGACCCCCGACAGGAGCTATGGCTACACCTTC. Amino acid sequence: CAWTPDRSYGYTF.

The chain links TRBV19 to TRBJ2-7; D remains unclear. The CDR3 is 14 amino acids. CDR1 is LNHDA, CDR2 SQIVND, per germline (reference sequence). Between the trimmed V and J ends, which lost 2 bases and 3 bases, there was a span of 11 bases. The CDR3 protein is CASSIWAEGYEQYF. The CDR3 region has the DNA TGTGCCAGTAGTATATGGGCAGAAGGCTACGAGCAGTACTTC.

The rearrangement joins TRBV19 to TRBJ1-6; D gene uncertain. The V gene lost 8 bases and the J gene lost 4 bases, with 15 bases spanning the gap. CDR1 is LNHDA and CDR2 is SQIVND in the germline V gene (reference sequence). This CDR3 is built from 15 residues. The CDR3 region has the DNA TGTGCCAGTGGAAAGACATCGGCTTATAATTCACCCCTCCACTTT. Translating gives CASGKTSAYNSPLHF.

The chain has TRBV11-2 and TRBJ1-4; the match to TRBD1 covers 7 bases. The germline gives CDR1 SGHAT, CDR2 FQNNGV. V gave up 4 bases and J gave up 7 bases; unmatched junction bases: 6. This CDR3 comprises 14 residues. DNA for the CDR3: TGTGCCAGCAGCTACAGGGGAGAGGTTGAAAAACTGTTTTTT. Translating gives CASSYRGEVEKLFF.

This chain joins TRBV2 and TRBJ1-3, with no clear D. Per the germline V gene, CDR1 is SNHLY and CDR2 is FYNNEI. Trimming removed 6 bases from V and 4 bases from J, with 19 bases in between. CDR3 length: 16 residues. CDR3 coding DNA: TGTGCCAGCAGGGCAAGGTCGGGGAGAGCGGGAAACACCATATATTTT. Its translation is CASRARSGRAGNTIYF. Based on the CDR3 plus reference TRBV2 and TRBJ1-3, the full variable domain is EPEVTQTPSHQVTQMGQEVILRCVPISNHLYFYWYRQILGQKVEFLVSFYNNEISEKSEIFDDQFSVERPDGSNFTLKIRSTKLEDSAMYFCASRARSGRAGNTIYFGEGSWLTVV.

J is TRBJ2-5 and V is TRBV20-1, with D unresolved. This CDR3 is built from 11 residues. The V gene lost 3 bases and the J gene lost 2 bases, with 4 bases spanning the gap. Germline V gene sequence: CDR1 DFQATT, CDR2 SNEGSKA (reference sequence). The CDR3 DNA reads as TGCAGTGCTAGCTCTCAAGAGACCCAGTACTTC. This sequence encodes CSASSQETQYF.